A single sample is the source of the 5 T cell receptor beta chains below, sequenced in a study of T cells in Graves' hyperthyroidism and ophthalmopathy. It was RNA transcripts that yielded the amplified TCR beta CDR3 regions. TCR CDR3 regions were first amplified by RT-PCR with HTBI primers. TCRdb re-derived calls from the multiplex PCR reads in MiXCR, one entry per CDR3 protein. The sample yields about 360,000 distinct CDR3 sequences, approximately 13% seen once. Sequencing was performed on blood. The source of these receptors is a woman between 18 and 29 years old with Graves' hyperthyroidism.

CDR3 region: CASWGQGDEKLFF. Here the CDR3 DNA reads TGTGCCAGTTGGGGGCAGGGGGATGAAAAACTGTTTTTT. The chain joins TRBV19 to TRBJ1-4; 7 bases match TRBD1. This CDR3 has 13 amino acids. J lost 6 bases, V lost 8 bases, and 6 bases had no gene match. Germline loops: CDR1 LNHDA, CDR2 SQIVND (reference sequence).

The sample holds a few counts of this clonotype. V usage is TRBV14 and J usage is TRBJ1-2, with a tentative D call TRBD1 (5 bases). The V and J ends lost 4 bases and 8 bases respectively, with 14 bases between them. This CDR3 has 13 amino acids. Germline assignment: CDR1 SGHDN and CDR2 FVKESK. The CDR3 spells CASSPGQSRGYTF. The CDR3 DNA is TGTGCCAGCAGCCCCGGACAATCTCGGGGCTACACCTTC.

This clonotype has ten or more counts. The V gene is TRBV7-8, the J gene TRBJ2-3; D remains unclear. Trimming took off 5 bases at V and 0 bases at J, with 12 bases between the two ends. The CDR3 has 15 residues. Germline loops: CDR1 SGHVS, CDR2 FQNEAQ. The CDR3 here is CASSPRIGSTDTQYF. The CDR3 region has the DNA TGTGCCAGCAGCCCCCGTATAGGTAGCACAGATACGCAGTATTTT.

This clonotype turned up a few times. The chain is built from TRBV4-3 and TRBJ2-2; 10 bases align to TRBD2. V trimming: 0 bases; J trimming: 4 bases; junction bases outside the gene matches: 5. The CDR3 is 17 residues long. Per germline, CDR1 LGHNA and CDR2 YSLEER. Here the CDR3 reads CASSQDVIAGGTGELFF. As DNA, the CDR3 is TGCGCCAGCAGCCAAGACGTGATAGCGGGAGGCACCGGGGAGCTGTTTTTT.

The chain combines TRBV7-6 with TRBJ2-7, with unresolved D. The germline V gene encodes CDR1 SGHVS and CDR2 FNYEAQ. Trimming stripped 5 bases from V and 2 bases from J, with 10 bases between. The CDR3 has 13 amino acids. The CDR3, as DNA: TGTGCCAGCAGCCCCCAGTTTACCTACGAGCAGTACTTC. This gives the protein CASSPQFTYEQYF.